This T cell receptor (beta chain) was identified during a study of CD8 T cells in Susac syndrome. Sequencing of TCR beta was carried out in blood CD8+ and CD4+ T cells. RNA in amounts of about 0.5 to 1 ug was reverse transcribed with random hexamers. TCR beta CDR3 was amplified by immunoSEQ multiplex PCR. This amplification extended across 54 Vbeta and 13 Jbeta segments. TCRdb used MiXCR to reprocess the immunoSEQ multiplex PCR reads, holding one entry per CDR3 protein. The sample has some 140,000 distinct CDR3 sequences; roughly 89% are singletons. From germline, CDR1 is SGDLS and CDR2 YYNGEE. The CDR3 consists of 10 residues. V shed 7 bases and J shed 5 bases, with 6 bases lying between them.

The chain uses TRBV9 and TRBJ1-2, with a tentative D call TRBD1 (5 bases). The sequence came from a human donor with multiple sclerosis. The specimen was CD8+ T cells from PBMCs. In nucleotides, the CDR3 is TGTGCCAGCCAGGGTTATGGCTACACCTTC. Protein product: CASQGYGYTF.